The source of this T cell receptor (beta chain) is a study of blood T cell repertoires in COVID-19. Study-wide context: PBMCs, B-cell-depleted T cells, or T cells provided the cDNA or gDNA that made up the material.

Methods used by the authors: Amplification of reference gene primers provided the estimated nucleated cell counts. Repertoires were generated with immunoSEQ multiplex PCR, while TCRdb's copy carries only in-frame clones and drops some. V, J and clone size are taken as reported in that table, and D and trimming were inferred from the DNA itself. The sample records about 210,000 clones, about 83% being singletons. V lost 3 bases and J lost 2; bases outside the gene matches: 4. This CDR3 comprises 15 residues. Germline CDR1 KGHDR, CDR2 SFDVKD. Enrollees, about 18 to 95 years old, lived in 24 US areas. Participants had their cohort set by participant-reported clinical history.

This chain connects TRBV24-1 to TRBJ1-2, with 8 bases matching TRBD1. Input material: PBMCs or T cells enriched from blood (not recorded which). The TCR was taken from a man aged 35-49 years with acute COVID-19. The CDR3 loop is CATSDAGQANYGYTF. The CDR3 DNA reads TGTGCCACCAGTGATGCGGGACAGGCCAACTATGGCTACACCTTC.